This T cell receptor beta chain was found in a study of shared clonotypes between healthy human individuals (dated by TCRdb to between 2020 and 2021). With regard to the full study: A couple of women and a few men aged 18 to 49 years were included in the cohort. For each donor, CD4 naive and CD4 memory were each given three plates, CD8 naive was given two plates, and CD8 memory was given one plate. Blood TCR repertoires of roughly five healthy adults were deeply sequenced to estimate repertoire size and the extent of clonotype sharing between individuals. Libraries were prepared and TCR repertoires were sequenced by different laboratories using diverse techniques, in order to increase sequencing depth and limit assay-specific biases. Between about 0.94 and 8.9 billion PBMCs per donor were obtained by leukapheresis. The study at large found these results: Estimated clonotype richness was generally larger for naive than for memory subsets. Incomplete sequencing was indicated by rarefaction of sorted-subset datasets, despite the large sequencing depth. Pairwise subsampling led to the expectation that sequencing depth would affect the degree of clonotype sharing among donors. The small number of donors limited the genetic and exposure-history diversity represented. Compared with non-shared clonotypes, clonotypes shared by all four sorted-subset donors had higher generation probabilities. Sampling was restricted to blood, and TCR repertoires in tissues likely differ from the TCR repertoires found in blood. Sharing across a few donors was observed for about 5% of naive CD4, under 4% of naive CD8, roughly 2.3% of memory CD4, and about 0.4% of memory CD8 clonotypes.

Using the deep immunoSEQ assay, TCR CDR3 regions were amplified from genomic DNA by multiplex PCR. Extracted genomic DNA from each cell subset was spread evenly across all wells of several immunoSEQ 96-well plates, with each plate serving as a replicate. For sorted subsets, around 200 ng genomic DNA, equal to 30,000 or so T cell genomes, was loaded into each replicate PCR. The purified libraries were quantified using a Qubit 3.0 fluorometer, sized with a Bioanalyzer 2100, and then quantified again using the KAPA Library Quantification kit. Every immunoSEQ 96-well plate was sequenced on a dedicated single-read 150-cycle Illumina NextSeq 550 flow cell. Processing in the source paper ran as follows. Because the immunoSEQ output held only junctional sequences and lacked quality scores, the filtering could not match the filtering applied to full-length reads. Sequences were annotated with PyIR, a Python wrapper for IgBLAST v1.9, using IMGT germline references to assign V/J genes and CDR3. Any read was removed if the V/J assignment was weak (E-value above 1e-6), the CDR3 was missing, or the read contained stop codons, out-of-frame junctions, or ambiguous translated residues. A V3J clonotype was defined by an identical inferred V gene, J gene, and CDR3 amino acid sequence. The percentage overlap between two repertoires was calculated by dividing the number of shared unique clonotypes by the size of the smaller repertoire. Three approaches were used to assess repertoire richness: RTK rarefaction, the Chao1 estimator, and Recon v2.1 estimates of unobserved clonotypes. Generation probabilities for all TCRbeta clonotypes obtained by the gDNA method from several donors were computed using OLGA. In its TCRdb copy, this immuneACCESS table keeps in-frame sequences only and misses some clones. Where compared with another copy, unresolved V genes explain less than half of these, and the others have no known cause. V and J calls and clone size are those listed in that table; D and trimming were worked out from the DNA. The sample has about 2.4 million clones on record, 80% to 95% of them singletons. Clones ranked in the top ten supply roughly 0.39% of the sample.

About this clone: Its antigen target is currently unknown. Base qualities are not at hand, and no much larger clone is one base apart.

Donors were healthy HIV-negative adults with no recently reported acute infections or vaccinations. Every donor was a Caucasian adult residing in Nashville, Tennessee, USA. CD4+ T cells were enriched by magnetic negative selection; naive cells were then positively selected on CD45RA, and the negative fraction formed the memory subset. Blood was collected by leukapheresis, and PBMCs were isolated by Ficoll-Histopaque density gradient centrifugation and then cryopreserved in liquid nitrogen vapor phase. Analytical flow cytometry was used to check the purity and quantity of every magnetically sorted T cell population. Genomic DNA was isolated from each sorted fraction and quantified by UV absorbance on a Nanodrop 2000c. According to the germline V gene, CDR1 reads SNHLY and CDR2 reads FYNNEI. Including the terminal cysteine and phenylalanine, the CDR3 comprises 14 residues. The DNA shown is the 42-base CDR3, in frame from base 1. For this chain, trimming is 4 bases at the V end and 7 bases at the J end, and the number of junction bases without a gene match is 3.

The chain links TRBV2 with TRBJ2-7, and 14 junctional nucleotides match TRBD2. The clonotype was recovered from a man younger than 30 in good health. Some clones in this sample may be carry-over from other donors' samples. Sequenced input: naive CD4+ T cells from PBMCs. The cell subset or site label of this sample denotes: CD45RA+ positively selected. The CDR3 corresponds to CASSVTSGRGEQYF. The nucleotide sequence reads as follows: TGTGCCAGCAGTGTGACTAGCGGGAGGGGGGAGCAGTACTTC.